This T cell receptor beta chain originates from a study of PD-1 blockade in classical Hodgkin lymphoma (dated by TCRdb to the early 2020s). Regarding the complete study: Nivolumab dosing was 3 mg/kg intravenously every 2 weeks, continuing until either disease progression or unacceptable toxicity. The study used TCR beta sequencing and CyTOF to define a peripheral blood immune signature of response to PD-1 blockade in classical Hodgkin lymphoma. Beyond this particular receptor, the publication reports: Newly diagnosed patients were reported to have lower baseline TCR diversity than healthy donors, and relapsed/refractory patients were reported to have lower baseline TCR diversity still. Trial patients with a complete response had baseline diversity similar to that of newly diagnosed patients, while partial responders and progressors had significantly lower diversity. Lower diversity was seen in patients whose nivolumab began less than 1 year after ASCT, and these patients were left out of later analyses so that immune reconstitution would not confound the results. A significant rise by C4D1 was seen in CD4+ but not CD8+ TCR diversity (p=0.0027 vs p=0.16), with the rise being most apparent in complete responders (p=0.02). The study was restricted to a single clinical trial cohort, and the causes of repertoire differences, possibly disease activity or prior therapy, were left undefined.

The sample's time point label, decoded: cycle 4 day 1 (C4D1), after 6 weeks of nivolumab. Relapse after autologous stem cell transplantation had occurred in all trial patients, and cohorts A, B and C were distinguished by prior brentuximab vedotin exposure. The trial cohort comprised fewer than 65 patients with relapsed/refractory classical Hodgkin lymphoma whose best overall responses were complete response, partial response or progressive disease. Single-agent nivolumab was administered to trial patients in the multi-cohort phase II CheckMate 205 trial. An independent review committee assessed best overall response by applying the 2007 International Working Group response criteria. PBMCs from the trial were collected at three points: immediately before nivolumab initiation (C1D1), and during therapy at cycle 2 day 1 and cycle 4 day 1. After peripheral blood was drawn into 8 mL Vacutainer Cell Preparation Tubes, PBMCs were isolated by centrifugation and then cryopreserved.

Concerning this clone itself: There is no known antigen for this receptor. No much larger clone is present one base from it, and per-base qualities are unavailable. Additional DNA sequences in this sample encode the identical CDR3.

Genomic DNA was extracted with the Qiagen DNeasy kit from unsorted PBMCs and from negatively selected CD4+ and CD8+ fractions. TCR beta CDR3 regions were subjected to amplification by immunoSEQ multiplex PCR with primers that anneal to V and J segments. Amplification bias was minimized using a synthetic immune receptor repertoire, and residual bias was removed computationally after sequencing. As for the original processing: Custom Python scripts were used to quantify repertoire diversity as the Shannon entropy index. Unsorted, CD4+ and CD8+ repertoires were analyzed separately, except for combined analyses in which CD4+ and CD8+ sequences were merged in silico. A clone counted as expanded when the clone's frequency after treatment rose at least 2-fold relative to C1D1, and clones undetected at baseline were given a pseudocount of 0.5. Clones with 0 or 1 copy at C1D1 were classified as singleton clones, and clones with 2 or more copies were classified as non-singleton clones. Clones expanded in unsorted samples were labelled as CD4+, CD8+ or unknown by matching protein sequences in sorted samples from the same patient. Wilcoxon tests were applied to paired samples to test diversity changes from C1D1 to C4D1. TCRdb provides this immuneACCESS table in a form limited to in-frame rearrangements. Some clones are lacking; in checked studies, under half of them reflect an unresolved V gene, and why the rest are absent is not known. That table is the source of V, J and clone size, and D and trimming were worked out from the DNA. This sample has fewer than 100,000 clones in its table, and around 93% of those were observed once. 2% of the sample belongs to the ten largest clones.

The source of this sequence is a human donor with classical Hodgkin lymphoma. The sample here was peripheral blood mononuclear cells (PBMCs), taken before the fourth cycle of nivolumab.

The DNA is TGTGCCAGCAGCCCCCCCGGCTACGAGCAGTACTTC. Its product reads: CASSPPGYEQYF. The chain uses TRBV7-9 and TRBJ2-7; no D gene can be assigned with confidence. There are 12 amino acids in the CDR3, from cysteine to phenylalanine inclusive. CDR3 DNA only is kept here, 36 bases in frame from base 1. V and J are truncated by 5 bases and 3 bases respectively, leaving an intervening sequence of 8 bases. The germline V gene encodes CDR1 SEHNR and CDR2 FQNEAQ (reference sequence).